The 20 T cell receptor beta chains reported below all come from one sample, sequenced in a study of T cell repertoires in cytomegalovirus infection. Antigen specificity for these receptors is unknown. From the reads, TCRdb called clonotypes with MiXCR, one entry per CDR3 protein. The data contain approximately 730,000 distinct CDR3 sequences, 30% to 40% of them singletons. The material sequenced was cultured PBMCs, taken from culture after CMV antigen stimulation. The origin of the receptors is a human donor in good health (CMV status not recorded). Some clones in this sample may be carry-over from other donors' samples.

The genes are TRBV20-1 and TRBJ1-5, with D unresolved. V lost 7 bases and J lost 9, with 10 bases in between. Germline V gene sequence: CDR1 DFQATT, CDR2 SNEGSKA (reference sequence). The CDR3 loop spans 10 amino acids. CDR3 sequence reads: CSVGFGPQHF. For the CDR3, the DNA is TGCAGTGTGGGCTTTGGGCCCCAGCATTTT.

This clonotype appeared a few times. In DNA, the CDR3 is TGTGCCAGCAGCCAAGAAAGAGTCGGCAAACTGTTTTTT. Residues: CASSQERVGKLFF. This chain links TRBV4-2 with TRBJ1-4; D gene ambiguous. V lost 0 bases and J lost 11, with 10 bases in between. CDR1 is LGHNA and CDR2 is YNFKEQ in the germline V gene. This CDR3 has 13 residues.

This clonotype was detected ten times or more. CDR3 residues: CASSYDRGLYEQYF. The CDR3, as DNA: TGTGCCAGCAGCTACGACAGGGGCTTATACGAGCAGTACTTC. This rearrangement joins TRBV7-2 to TRBJ2-7; TRBD1 aligns across 8 bases. The CDR3 is 14 residues long. CDR1 is SGHTA, CDR2 FQGNSA, per germline. V shed 4 bases, J shed 4 bases, and the junction held 6 bases outside the gene matches.

J is TRBJ1-5 and V is TRBV19, with no clear D. Germline V lookup: CDR1 LNHDA, CDR2 SQIVND (reference sequence). Trimming took off 7 bases at V and 0 bases at J, with 10 bases between the two ends. This CDR3 is built from 14 residues. CDR3 loop: CASTTPYSNQPQHF. DNA of the CDR3: TGTGCCAGTACCACGCCGTATAGCAATCAGCCCCAGCATTTT. Variable domain in full (rest from reference TRBV19 and TRBJ1-5): DGGITQSPKYLFRKEGQNVTLSCEQNLNHDAMYWYRQDPGQGLRLIYYSQIVNDFQKGDIAEGYSVSREKKESFPLTVTSAQKNPTAFYLCASTTPYSNQPQHFGDGTRLSIL.

This chain connects TRBV6-6 to TRBJ2-7; D call uncertain. The CDR3 totals 16 residues. Germline V gene data show CDR1 as MNHNY and CDR2 as SVGAGI (reference sequence). The V end was cut by 0 bases, the J end by 3 bases, with 15 bases between. The CDR3 here is CASSYSSAEPVYEQYF. The CDR3 nucleotides read TGTGCCAGCAGTTACTCGTCCGCGGAACCGGTCTACGAGCAGTACTTC.

This clonotype was detected a few times. The chain uses TRBV7-2 and TRBJ2-1, with 9 bases identical to TRBD1. CDR1 SGHTA and CDR2 FQGNSA come from the germline V gene. The CDR3 has 15 amino acids. V lost 5 bases to trimming and J lost 4 bases; unmatched junction nucleotides: 6. The CDR3 nucleotides read TGTGCCAGCAGCCTACAGGGGGCCGGGTACAATGAGCAGTTCTTC. Protein sequence: CASSLQGAGYNEQFF.

V and J are TRBV7-6 and TRBJ1-2, with D hard to call. Trimming took 4 bases from V and 3 from J, leaving 6 bases between them. Germline loops: CDR1 SGHVS, CDR2 FNYEAQ. CDR3 length: 12 residues. CDR3 loop: CASSYSDYGYTF. The CDR3 DNA reads as TGTGCCAGCAGCTACAGCGACTATGGCTACACCTTC. Full variable domain (rest looked up from reference TRBV7-6 and TRBJ1-2): GAGVSQSPRYKVTKRGQDVALRCDPISGHVSLYWYRQALGQGPEFLTYFNYEAQQDKSGLPNDRFSAERPEGSISTLTIQRTEQRDSAMYRCASSYSDYGYTFGSGTRLTVV.

The rearrangement joins TRBV4-1 to TRBJ2-1; 8 bases agree with TRBD1. The germline gives CDR1 MGHRA, CDR2 YSYEKL. The CDR3 runs 17 residues. V dropped 1 base and J dropped 13; count of bases not matched to a gene: 18. CDR3 residues: CASSQAPGGGHSVEQFF. CDR3 bases: TGCGCCAGCAGCCAAGCCCCAGGGGGCGGTCATTCTGTGGAACAGTTCTTC.

This clonotype has a handful of counts. The chain recombines TRBV7-6 with TRBJ1-3; D is possibly TRBD1 (6 bases). The CDR3 runs to 15 residues. Looked up from germline, CDR1 is SGHVS and CDR2 is FNYEAQ. Trimming cost V 1 base and J 4 bases, with 11 bases left between them. The CDR3 nucleotides are TGTGCCAGCAGCTTAGGCAGGGGAACCGGAAACACCATATATTTT. Its protein product is CASSLGRGTGNTIYF.

A few counts support this clonotype. This CDR3 is CASSFPDSYEQYF. The CDR3 DNA follows: TGTGCCAGCAGCTTCCCCGACTCCTACGAGCAGTACTTC. The rearrangement links TRBV11-2 to TRBJ2-7; D remains ambiguous. The CDR3 has 13 residues. V lost 3 bases and J lost 0, with 6 bases in between. CDR1 and CDR2 from the germline V gene are SGHAT and FQNNGV. Complete variable domain (other parts from reference TRBV11-2 and TRBJ2-7): EAGVAQSPRYKIIEKRQSVAFWCNPISGHATLYWYQQILGQGPKLLIQFQNNGVVDDSQLPKDRFSAERLKGVDSTLKIQPAKLEDSAVYLCASSFPDSYEQYFGPGTRLTVT.

This chain joins TRBV11-2 and TRBJ1-2, with 9 nucleotides matching TRBD1. V was pared by 3 bases and J by 7 bases, with 6 bases of the junction left unmatched. Germline CDR1 SGHAT, CDR2 FQNNGV. This CDR3 spans 14 amino acids. This CDR3 is CASSFGTGFRGYTF. CDR3 DNA sequence: TGTGCCAGCAGCTTTGGGACAGGGTTTCGTGGCTACACCTTC.

The V call is TRBV6-2 or TRBV6-3, the J call TRBJ2-3; 10 nucleotides match TRBD2. The CDR3 consists of 14 residues. The V and J ends lost 8 bases and 5 bases, in that order; junction bases with no gene match: 7. Per germline, CDR1 MNHEY and CDR2 SVGEGT. This CDR3 is CASSGTSVGDTQYF. The CDR3 nucleotides are TGTGCCAGCTCTGGGACTAGCGTGGGAGATACGCAGTATTTT.

The chain combines TRBV7-6 with TRBJ2-3; 7 bases are shared with TRBD2. CDR3 size: 15 residues. Germline values: CDR1 SGHVS, CDR2 FNYEAQ. V shed 3 bases, J shed 2 bases, and the junction held 5 bases outside the gene matches. This chain's CDR3 is CASSFGGSPTDTQYF. CDR3 DNA: TGTGCCAGCAGCTTTGGCGGGAGTCCCACAGATACGCAGTATTTT.

The gene calls are TRBV6-5 and TRBJ1-3, with a tentative D call TRBD1 (5 bases). With 0 bases removed from V and 3 bases from J, the gap between germline ends came to 15 bases. Per the germline V gene, CDR1 is MNHEY and CDR2 is SVGAGI. The CDR3 is 17 amino acids. The CDR3 spells CASSYSKAGAGGNTIYF. CDR3 nucleotide sequence: TGTGCCAGCAGTTACTCGAAGGCCGGGGCAGGTGGAAACACCATATATTTT.

This clonotype was seen more than once but under ten times. CDR3 in amino acids: CASSPSAVYGYTF. The DNA for the CDR3 is TGTGCCAGCAGCCCCTCGGCGGTCTATGGCTACACCTTC. The chain is built from TRBV7-6 and TRBJ1-2; no firm D call. The length of the CDR3 is 13 residues. V lost 5 bases and J 4 bases, leaving 11 bases between the germline ends. Germline values: CDR1 SGHVS, CDR2 FNYEAQ.

CDR3 loop: CASSPKTGGADTQYF. The DNA of the CDR3 is TGTGCCAGCAGCCCCAAGACAGGGGGTGCAGATACGCAGTATTTT. The gene calls are TRBV7-2 and TRBJ2-3; TRBD1 agrees at 9 bases. Trimming removed 5 bases from V and 4 bases from J; junction bases left unmatched: 7. This CDR3 has 15 amino acids. Germline loops: CDR1 SGHTA, CDR2 FQGNSA.

The chain recombines TRBV2 with TRBJ1-1; 7 bases match TRBD1. The trim removed 8 bases at V and 1 base at J, leaving 7 bases unmatched. CDR1 SNHLY and CDR2 FYNNEI come from the germline V gene. The CDR3 runs 14 residues. This CDR3 reads CASQKGAKNTEAFF. The DNA of the CDR3 is TGTGCCAGCCAGAAGGGGGCCAAGAACACTGAAGCTTTCTTT.

This clonotype came up a few times. The chain uses TRBV7-4 and TRBJ2-7; D is possibly TRBD2 (5 bases). CDR1 and CDR2 from the germline V gene are SGHVT and SQSDAQ. V shed 4 bases and J shed 4 bases, with 11 bases lying between them. The CDR3 contains 13 residues. The CDR3 region has the DNA TGTGCCAGCAGCTCCCAAACTAGTTACGAGCAGTACTTC. Amino acids: CASSSQTSYEQYF.

The chain couples TRBV20-1 to TRBJ2-6; D is ambiguous. CDR1 and CDR2 from the germline V gene are DFQATT and SNEGSKA (reference sequence). The CDR3 contains 14 residues. V gave up 5 bases and J gave up 3 bases, with 11 bases separating them. As DNA, the CDR3 is TGCAGTGCTGAGATGTCGGGTGGGGCCAACGTCCTGACTTTC. It encodes CSAEMSGGANVLTF.

The chain is built from TRBV27 and TRBJ1-6; a weak D match, TRBD1 (5 bases). Germline V lookup: CDR1 MNHEY, CDR2 SMNVEV (reference sequence). V was trimmed by 6 bases and J by 0 bases, leaving 15 bases between them. The length of the CDR3 is 17 residues. The CDR3 loop is CASSLDSESSYNSPLHF. CDR3 nucleotide sequence: TGTGCCAGCAGCCTCGACAGCGAAAGCTCCTATAATTCACCCCTCCACTTT.